These T cell receptor beta chains were read from a single sample in a study of OX40 agonist ivuxolimab in advanced cancers. Method: immunoSEQ multiplex PCR; TCRdb's copy keeps in-frame clones and lacks some. The sample consists of around 77,000 clones, more than 80% of them appearing once. Sequencing was performed on CD4+ or CD8+ T cells sorted from blood, taken in a trial of the OX40 agonist ivuxolimab. Receptors originate from an adult with an advanced solid tumor such as melanoma, head and neck, liver or kidney cancer. Both conserved end residues are part of each CDR3. D genes are given only for firm matches. Not every row has a clone size; where given, it reads once, few, many or a size class.

V	size	J	D	CDR3	DNA
TRBV5-4	once	TRBJ2-2	NA	CASSLSTVYTGELFF	TGTGCCAGCAGCTTGTCGACGGTTTACACCGGGGAGCTGTTTTTT
TRBV5-1	NA	TRBJ2-1	TRBD2	CASSPRGGTSSYNEQFF	TGCGCCAGCAGCCCTCGAGGGGGGACTAGTAGCTACAATGAGCAGTTCTTC
TRBV7-3	NA	TRBJ2-2	NA	CARLAGTGELFF	TGTGCCAGGCTAGCAGGCACCGGGGAGCTGTTTTTT
TRBV28	NA	TRBJ1-2	NA	CASSFQDYGYTF	TGTGCCAGCAGTTTTCAGGACTATGGCTACACCTTC
TRBV10-3	NA	TRBJ2-3	NA	CATTPQASVADTQYF	TGTGCCACCACCCCCCAGGCTAGCGTCGCAGATACGCAGTATTTT
TRBV13	NA	TRBJ2-7	NA	CASSLGQSYEQYF	TGTGCCAGCAGCTTAGGACAGTCCTACGAGCAGTACTTC
TRBV19	NA	TRBJ1-5	NA	CASSILGETNQPQHF	TGTGCCAGTAGTATCCTTGGGGAGACCAATCAGCCCCAGCATTTT
TRBV28	NA	TRBJ2-7	TRBD2	CASSRGTNPYYEQYF	TGTGCCAGCAGCCGGGGGACTAACCCATACTACGAGCAGTACTTC
TRBV11-3	NA	TRBJ2-1	TRBD1	CASSETGATYNEQFF	TGTGCCAGCAGCGAGACAGGGGCCACCTACAATGAGCAGTTCTTC
TRBV7-9	NA	TRBJ2-1	TRBD2	CASSLGGLANEQFF	TGTGCCAGCAGCTTAGGAGGACTAGCCAATGAGCAGTTCTTC
TRBV16	NA	TRBJ1-2	NA	CASSRITDLTVFYGYTF	TGTGCCAGCAGCCGAATAACCGACCTCACGGTTTTCTATGGCTACACCTTC
TRBV5-6	NA	TRBJ2-3	TRBD2	CASSLATGLAGLDTQYF	TGTGCCAGCAGCTTGGCTACGGGACTAGCGGGACTAGATACGCAGTATTTT
TRBV28	NA	TRBJ2-5	TRBD2	CASSLIQGGETQYF	TGTGCCAGCAGTTTAATCCAGGGAGGGGAGACCCAGTACTTC
TRBV30	NA	TRBJ2-1	TRBD2	CAWSLVLAGTDEQFF	TGTGCCTGGAGTTTAGTGCTAGCGGGAACCGATGAGCAGTTCTTC
TRBV18	NA	TRBJ2-7	NA	CASSPLGALSEQYF	TGTGCCAGCTCACCCCTAGGGGCACTTTCCGAGCAGTACTTC
TRBV27	NA	TRBJ2-7	TRBD2	CASGRTSGLNEQYF	TGTGCCAGCGGCCGGACTAGCGGGCTCAACGAGCAGTACTTC
TRBV5-1	NA	TRBJ2-4	TRBD1	CASRLTGDSHIQYF	TGCGCCAGCAGATTAACAGGGGATAGTCACATTCAGTACTTC
TRBV6-1	NA	TRBJ1-2	NA	CASSAGGASVYGYTF	TGTGCCAGCAGTGCAGGAGGGGCCAGCGTCTATGGCTACACCTTC
TRBV5-1	NA	TRBJ2-5	NA	CASSLGAPGETQYF	TGCGCCAGCAGCCTCGGTGCCCCCGGGGAGACCCAGTACTTC
TRBV7-3	NA	TRBJ2-7	TRBD2	CASSLREGLEQYF	TGTGCCAGCAGCTTAAGGGAGGGGCTCGAGCAGTACTTC
TRBV7-2	NA	TRBJ1-1	TRBD1	CASSKGTGRLAFF	TGTGCCAGCAGCAAGGGGACAGGGAGGTTGGCTTTCTTT
TRBV29-1	NA	TRBJ2-7	TRBD2	CNVMGSGSYEQYF	TGCAACGTTATGGGTAGCGGGAGTTACGAGCAGTACTTC
TRBV7-8	NA	TRBJ2-7	TRBD1	CASSSGTANGYEQYF	TGTGCCAGCAGCTCCGGGACAGCAAACGGATACGAGCAGTACTTC
TRBV29-1	NA	TRBJ1-5	TRBD1	CSVRQGVGNQPQHF	TGCAGCGTGAGACAGGGGGTCGGCAATCAGCCCCAGCATTTT
TRBV5-8	NA	TRBJ1-5	NA	CASSFGGSGQPQHF	TGTGCCAGCAGCTTTGGGGGCAGCGGACAGCCCCAGCATTTT
TRBV18	NA	TRBJ2-5	TRBD2	CASSPGLAGNWETQYF	TGTGCCAGCTCACCAGGGCTAGCGGGGAATTGGGAGACCCAGTACTTC
TRBV11-3	NA	TRBJ2-3	NA	CASSFLGGGRIGTQYF	TGTGCCAGCAGTTTTTTAGGGGGCGGGAGAATCGGTACGCAGTATTTT
TRBV28	NA	TRBJ2-3	NA	CASSFRQATDTQYF	TGTGCCAGCAGTTTTCGACAGGCCACAGATACGCAGTATTTT
TRBV5-1	once	TRBJ1-3	NA	CASSPPNSSGNTIYF	TGCGCCAGCAGCCCCCCAAATAGCTCTGGAAACACCATATATTTT
TRBV5-4	NA	TRBJ2-3	TRBD2	CASRSGRGTDTQYF	TGTGCCAGCAGAAGCGGGAGGGGCACAGATACGCAGTATTTT
TRBV19	NA	TRBJ1-4	NA	CASSIHRAPNEKLFF	TGTGCCAGTAGTATTCACCGGGCCCCTAATGAAAAACTGTTTTTT
TRBV7-2	NA	TRBJ1-6	TRBD1	CASSFGGTGLVSLHF	TGTGCCAGCAGCTTCGGTGGGACAGGGTTGGTTTCCCTCCACTTT
TRBV6-5	few	TRBJ2-2	NA	CASRLGQTNTGELFF	TGTGCCAGCAGACTTGGACAGACGAACACCGGGGAGCTGTTTTTT
TRBV6-5	NA	TRBJ1-6	NA	CASSYLRGESPLHF	TGTGCCAGCAGTTACCTCCGGGGAGAGTCACCCCTCCACTTT
TRBV29-1	NA	TRBJ2-2	NA	CSVGDLTGELFF	TGCAGCGTTGGGGACCTCACCGGGGAGCTGTTTTTT
TRBV15	NA	TRBJ2-4	TRBD1	CATSRPGTGHDIQYF	TGTGCCACCAGCAGACCGGGGACAGGGCACGACATTCAGTACTTC
TRBV7-9	NA	TRBJ2-5	TRBD2	CASKGAGGETQYF	TGTGCCAGCAAAGGGGCGGGAGGGGAGACCCAGTACTTC